The 32 T cell receptor beta chains below all came from one sample that was sequenced in a study of human T cells and chemical hapten exposure. From the 5' RACE reads, TCRdb called clonotypes with MiXCR, one entry per CDR3 protein. The data show some 150,000 distinct CDR3 sequences, roughly 4% seen once. It was unfractionated whole blood from which total RNA was extracted. These TCRs come from a female donor in good health.

Many counts were recorded for this clonotype. The genes are TRBV3-1 and TRBJ1-4; D is ambiguous. The germline gives CDR1 LGHDT, CDR2 YNNKEL (reference sequence). The V gene lost 3 bases and the J gene lost 6 bases, with 11 bases spanning the gap. CDR3 length equals 14 residues. CDR3 loop: CASSQGILDEKLFF. CDR3 nucleotides: TGTGCCAGCAGCCAGGGGATTCTAGATGAAAAACTGTTTTTT.

This clonotype occurred many times. The rearrangement links TRBV21-1 to TRBJ1-5. TRBV21-1 counts as a pseudogene. The CDR3 sequence is 17 residues long. The CDR3 here is CASSKVGSDHSNQPQHF. Here the CDR3 DNA reads TGTGCCAGCAGCAAAGTAGGGTCAGATCATAGCAATCAGCCCCAGCATTTT.

A few counts support this clonotype. This sequence joins TRBV19 and TRBJ2-1; D is unresolved. Per germline, CDR1 LNHDA and CDR2 SQIVND (reference sequence). The V end was cut by 6 bases, the J end by 4 bases, with 10 bases between. The CDR3 sequence is 13 residues long. CDR3 residues: CASRGGGYNEQFF. Here the CDR3 DNA reads TGTGCCAGTAGAGGCGGTGGATACAATGAGCAGTTCTTC.

In its sample, this clonotype was seen a few times. The chain couples TRBV5-6 to TRBJ2-2, with TRBD1 identical over 7 bases. V shed 0 bases, J shed 4 bases, and the junction held 15 bases outside the gene matches. CDR1 and CDR2 from the germline V gene are SGHDT and YYEEEE. The CDR3 length is 19 residues. The DNA for the CDR3 is TGTGCCAGCAGCTTGGAGGGGGCGGCGAGATCAATGGGCACCGGGGAGCTGTTTTTT. Translation: CASSLEGAARSMGTGELFF.

This clonotype was counted at least ten times. This chain links TRBV20-1 with TRBJ2-7; no reliable D call. The germline V and J ends were trimmed by 1 base and 5 bases, with 6 bases remaining between them. Germline V gives CDR1 DFQATT, CDR2 SNEGSKA (reference sequence). The CDR3 loop spans 11 amino acids. The CDR3 loop is CSARGSNEQYF. CDR3 in DNA: TGCAGTGCTAGAGGGTCCAACGAGCAGTACTTC.

Many counts were recorded for this clonotype. The chain joins TRBV4-3 to TRBJ1-1; possible D gene TRBD1, 5 bases. Trimming shortened V by 4 bases and J by 2 bases, and 11 bases separated the two germline ends. The V gene's germline CDR1 is LGHNA and CDR2 YSLEER. CDR3 size: 14 residues. The CDR3 nucleotides read TGCGCCAGCAGCCCCCGACAGATCAACACTGAAGCTTTCTTT. It specifies CASSPRQINTEAFF.

On this clonotype itself: A much larger clone lies one base from this, so it may be a read error. This chain connects TRBV19 to TRBJ2-2; D ambiguous. Per the germline V gene, CDR1 is LNHDA and CDR2 is SQIVND (reference sequence). This CDR3 contains 13 residues. V lost 1 base and J 7 bases, leaving 7 bases between the germline ends. CDR3 loop: CASSIVGYGELFF. DNA for the CDR3: TGTGCCAGTAGTATAGTGGGCTACGGGGAGCTGTTTTTT.

Many counts were recorded for this clonotype. This sequence joins TRBV5-1 and TRBJ1-1; 8 bases agree with TRBD1. This CDR3 is 15 amino acids long. V was pared by 0 bases and J by 7 bases, with 8 bases of the junction left unmatched. Looked up from germline, CDR1 is SGHRS and CDR2 is YFSETQ. This chain's CDR3 is CASSLGDRIRDEAFF. The CDR3 DNA follows: TGCGCCAGCAGCTTGGGGGACAGGATCCGGGATGAAGCTTTCTTT.

The rearrangement uses TRBV10-3 and TRBJ1-5; D is perhaps TRBD1 (6 bases). Trimming pared 11 bases from V and 3 bases from J, leaving 11 bases between. This CDR3 spans 12 amino acids. The germline gives CDR1 ENHRY, CDR2 SYGVKD. This CDR3 reads CAVQGVNQPQHF. The CDR3 DNA is TGTGCCGTACAGGGCGTCAATCAGCCCCAGCATTTT.

Notes on this clonotype: A much more abundant neighbour one base away suggests this may be a read error. The CDR3 coding sequence is TGCAGTGCTCACGACCCACCCGGCTACAACTTC. Encoded protein: CSAHDPPGYNF. The rearrangement links TRBV20-1 to TRBJ1-2; D uncertain. There are 11 residues in the CDR3. Germline V gene sequence: CDR1 DFQATT, CDR2 SNEGSKA (reference sequence).

This clonotype has a count of ten or more. The chain couples TRBV12-3 or TRBV12-4 to TRBJ1-1, with no clear D. V was trimmed by 2 bases and J by 1 base, leaving 11 bases between them. The CDR3 runs to 15 residues. In DNA, the CDR3 is TGTGCCAGCAGTTTAATTACGGCCCCGAACACTGAAGCTTTCTTT. Its protein product is CASSLITAPNTEAFF.

The V gene is TRBV7-2, the J gene TRBJ1-1, with unresolved D. In germline, CDR1 is SGHTA, CDR2 FQGNSA. The germline V and J ends were trimmed by 5 bases and 11 bases, with 15 bases remaining between them. The CDR3 consists of 12 residues. The CDR3 loop reads CASSPGRVTAFF. The CDR3 nucleotides read TGTGCCAGCAGCCCAGGTCGGGTGACGGCTTTCTTT.

This clonotype was recorded many times. The V gene is TRBV11-2, the J gene TRBJ2-1; D remains unclear. Germline CDR1 is SGHAT and CDR2 is FQNNGV. V lost 1 base, J lost 5 bases, and 6 bases lay in between. The CDR3 is 13 residues long. CDR3 loop: CASSLGPNNEQFF. The CDR3 DNA sequence: TGTGCCAGCAGCTTAGGACCTAACAATGAGCAGTTCTTC. Variable domain in full (rest from reference TRBV11-2 and TRBJ2-1): EAGVAQSPRYKIIEKRQSVAFWCNPISGHATLYWYQQILGQGPKLLIQFQNNGVVDDSQLPKDRFSAERLKGVDSTLKIQPAKLEDSAVYLCASSLGPNNEQFFGPGTRLTVL.

There are many counts of this clonotype. The chain recombines TRBV6-1 with TRBJ1-5; TRBD1 matches 7 bases. CDR1 and CDR2 from the germline V gene are MNHNS and SASEGT. The CDR3 sequence is 15 residues long. J lost 1 base, V lost 6 bases, and 6 bases had no gene match. The CDR3 DNA reads TGTGCCAGCAGGGCAGGGGGAACGAGCAATCAGCCCCAGCATTTT. It is translated as CASRAGGTSNQPQHF.

This clonotype was seen many times. V and J are TRBV29-1 and TRBJ2-3, with D maybe TRBD2 (6 bases). The germline CDR1 and CDR2 sequences are SQVTM and ANQGSEA. The germline V and J ends were trimmed by 3 bases and 1 base, with 11 bases remaining between them. The CDR3 covers 14 residues. CDR3 amino acids: CSVDLGGGTDTQYF. CDR3 nucleotides: TGCAGCGTTGATCTAGGCGGGGGCACAGATACGCAGTATTTT.

V usage is TRBV25-1 and J usage is TRBJ1-1; D gene uncertain. This CDR3 contains 13 residues. Between the trimmed V and J ends, which lost 4 bases and 6 bases, there was a span of 12 bases. CDR1 is MGHDK, CDR2 SYGVNS, per germline. CDR3 sequence (DNA): TGTGCCAGCAGTGTTCCCGGTTCGGCTGAAGCTTTCTTT. Its translation is CASSVPGSAEAFF.

The chain has TRBV9 and TRBJ1-1; 10 bases fit TRBD1. The CDR3 is 21 residues long. Germline V gene data show CDR1 as SGDLS and CDR2 as YYNGEE. V dropped 0 bases and J dropped 1; count of bases not matched to a gene: 18. CDR3 region: CASSVAPLRQGARRGNTEAFF. CDR3 DNA: TGTGCCAGCAGCGTAGCACCCCTCCGACAGGGGGCAAGGAGAGGGAACACTGAAGCTTTCTTT. The whole variable domain, remainder taken from reference TRBV9 and TRBJ1-1, is DSGVTQTPKHLITATGQRVTLRCSPRSGDLSVYWYQQSLDQGLQFLIQYYNGEERAKGNILERFSAQQFPDLHSELNLSSLELGDSALYFCASSVAPLRQGARRGNTEAFFGQGTRLTVV.

This clonotype was seen repeatedly, ten times or more. The chain carries TRBV12-3 or TRBV12-4 and TRBJ1-4; 11 bases match TRBD1. This CDR3 is built from 17 residues. After removal of 5 bases from V and 5 bases from J, the junction contained 10 bases not matched to a gene. The CDR3 DNA reads as TGTGCCAGCAGTGATTTACTGGGACAGGGGGTGAATGAAAAACTGTTTTTT. Amino acid sequence: CASSDLLGQGVNEKLFF.

In this sample, this clonotype turned up many times. The chain joins TRBV6-2 or TRBV6-3 to TRBJ1-6; D perhaps matches TRBD1 (5 bases). V was pared by 8 bases and J by 2 bases, with 16 bases between. Germline CDR1 reads MNHEY; CDR2 reads SVGEGT. This CDR3 contains 16 residues. The CDR3 protein is CASQRYQGTYNSPLHF. CDR3 coding DNA: TGTGCCAGCCAGAGATACCAGGGAACCTATAATTCACCCCTCCACTTT.

This clonotype was counted a few times. The rearrangement joins TRBV7-9 to TRBJ1-1; 7 bases line up with TRBD1. V dropped 11 bases and J dropped 0; count of bases not matched to a gene: 9. The CDR3 runs to 14 residues. Germline V CDR1 and CDR2: SEHNR, FQNEAQ (reference sequence). The CDR3 DNA is TGTGCCTTCAATCCGGGACAGATGAACACTGAAGCTTTCTTT. Protein: CAFNPGQMNTEAFF.

This clonotype was picked up many times. J is TRBJ2-5 and V is TRBV10-2; weak D call: TRBD1 (5 bases). V was trimmed by 0 bases and J by 7 bases, leaving 12 bases between them. CDR3 length equals 14 residues. The germline gives CDR1 WSHSY, CDR2 SAAADI. The CDR3 DNA is TGCGCCAGCAGTGAGTCTGGGGCCTTGGGGACCCAGTACTTC. Translated, it gives CASSESGALGTQYF.

In this sample, this clonotype turned up many times. CDR3 loop: CASSFGQGFRNEQFF. The CDR3 nucleotides read TGCGCCAGCAGCTTTGGACAGGGTTTTAGAAATGAGCAGTTCTTC. J is TRBJ2-1 and V is TRBV5-1, with 8 bases aligning to TRBD1. The CDR3 length is 15 residues. Germline-derived CDR1 and CDR2 are SGHRS and YFSETQ. V lost 2 bases and J lost 7; bases outside the gene matches: 8. Full variable domain (remainder filled in from reference TRBV5-1 and TRBJ2-1): KAGVTQTPRYLIKTRGQQVTLSCSPISGHRSVSWYQQTPGQGLQFLFEYFSETQRNKGNFPGRFSGRQFSNSRSEMNVSTLELGDSALYLCASSFGQGFRNEQFFGPGTRLTVL.

The chain couples TRBV7-8 to TRBJ2-3; D might be TRBD1 or TRBD2, each matching 5 bases. V was pared by 0 bases and J by 1 base, with 14 bases between. From germline, CDR1 is SGHVS and CDR2 FQNEAQ. This CDR3 is built from 17 residues. CDR3 sequence reads: CASSLAVGTSGTDTQYF. The DNA of the CDR3 is TGTGCCAGCAGCTTAGCGGTAGGGACCTCGGGCACAGATACGCAGTATTTT.

Regarding this clonotype: This sequence may be a read error, since a much larger clone differs from it by one base. The V and J genes are TRBV7-2 and TRBJ2-7; TRBD2 matches at 9 bases. Germline CDR1 SGHTA, CDR2 FQGNSA. V trimming: 1 base; J trimming: 3 bases; junction bases outside the gene matches: 4. The CDR3 extends over 15 amino acids. The CDR3 here is CASSLGRAGGYEQYF. CDR3 sequence (DNA): TGTGCCAGCAGCTTAGGACGAGCGGGGGGCTACGAGCAGTACTTC.

The chain links TRBV9 to TRBJ2-5; 12 bases align to TRBD2. There are 16 residues in the CDR3. With V trimmed by 2 bases and J by 1 base, 3 bases remained unmatched. Germline V gene data show CDR1 as SGDLS and CDR2 as YYNGEE. The CDR3 nucleotides are TGTGCCAGCAGCGTTTTGACTAGCGGGGGCCAAGAGACCCAGTACTTC. As protein: CASSVLTSGGQETQYF.

This clonotype was seen at least ten times. The CDR3 loop is CSATGITGNTIYF. CDR3 coding DNA: TGCAGTGCTACAGGGATAACTGGAAACACCATATATTTT. The chain carries TRBV20-1 and TRBJ1-3; weak D call: TRBD1 (5 bases). Trimming shortened V by 4 bases and J by 2 bases, and 9 bases separated the two germline ends. Germline V CDR1 and CDR2: DFQATT, SNEGSKA (reference sequence). The CDR3 has 13 amino acids.

This clonotype was observed many times. V is TRBV5-1 and J is TRBJ1-2; weak D call: TRBD1 (5 bases). CDR3 size: 13 residues. Germline lookup yields CDR1 SGHRS and CDR2 YFSETQ. V lost 8 bases and J 2 bases, leaving 13 bases between the germline ends. CDR3 region: CASGDGTNYGYTF. CDR3 nucleotides: TGCGCCAGTGGGGACGGAACGAACTATGGCTACACCTTC.

This clonotype occurred many times. The chain combines TRBV20-1 with TRBJ1-6, with 8 positions matching TRBD1. V was pared by 6 bases and J by 7 bases, with 11 bases of the junction left unmatched. This CDR3 contains 15 residues. CDR1 DFQATT and CDR2 SNEGSKA come from the germline V gene (reference sequence). The DNA for the CDR3 is TGCAGTGCCGCCCGGACAGGGTCAGAGAATTCACCCCTCCACTTT. Translating it yields CSAARTGSENSPLHF.

This clonotype was recorded many times. V usage is TRBV7-9 and J usage is TRBJ1-3, with unresolved D. The germline V and J ends were trimmed by 3 bases and 0 bases, with 12 bases remaining between them. The CDR3 is made up of 16 amino acids. The germline CDR1 and CDR2 sequences are SEHNR and FQNEAQ (reference sequence). The CDR3 protein is CASSFKGLSSGNTIYF. The CDR3 DNA sequence: TGTGCCAGCAGCTTCAAGGGCCTGAGCTCTGGAAACACCATATATTTT.

This clonotype was recorded at least ten times. V usage is TRBV6-2 or TRBV6-3 and J usage is TRBJ1-1, with TRBD1 identical over 9 bases. The V segment lost 2 bases and the J segment 4 bases; nucleotides outside the gene matches: 2. The germline V gene encodes CDR1 MNHEY and CDR2 SVGEGT. The CDR3 is 14 amino acids. Written as DNA, the CDR3 is TGTGCCAGCAGTTACGGGGACAGGGCCACTGAAGCTTTCTTT. Translating it yields CASSYGDRATEAFF.

By share of the sample, this clonotype is medium-sized. For the CDR3, the DNA is TGTGCCACCAGCAGCAGCGTAGGAGGGAATGAGCAGTTCTTC. Encoded protein: CATSSSVGGNEQFF. V usage is TRBV15 and J usage is TRBJ2-1; possibly TRBD2 for D (6 bases). The CDR3 has 14 amino acids. The germline gives CDR1 LNHNV, CDR2 YYDKDF (reference sequence). Trimming pared 3 bases from V and 7 bases from J, leaving 13 bases between.

This clonotype was observed many times. The CDR3 sequence: CASSTTLLLHEQYF. For the CDR3, the DNA is TGTGCCAGTAGTACCACTCTTCTTCTCCACGAGCAGTACTTC. The chain has TRBV19 and TRBJ2-7; D is undetermined. V gave up 4 bases and J gave up 5 bases, with 15 bases separating them. Looked up from germline, CDR1 is LNHDA and CDR2 is SQIVND (reference sequence). The CDR3 spans 14 residues.